The 13 T cell receptor beta chains given below trace back to one sample, sequenced in a study of Ad26.COV2.S vaccination and SARS-CoV-2 variants. The treatment here: approximately 18 received Ad26.COV2.S at low or high dose, single or two shots; about 5 received placebo; per-sample allocation not given. Samples were taken on day 63 after the first vaccine or placebo injection. TCRdb's table, derived via immunoSEQ multiplex PCR, lists solely in-frame clones and lacks some. The data show 300,000 to 400,000 clones, about 87% seen once. The sample consisted of peripheral blood, taken in a trial of Ad26.COV2.S vaccine versus placebo. These receptors were taken from a person between 18 and 60 years old who received the Ad26.COV2.S COVID-19 vaccine or a placebo.

Only one count was recorded for this clone. This rearrangement joins TRBV7-3 to TRBJ2-2, with unresolved D. Germline loops: CDR1 SGHTA, CDR2 FQGTGA. CDR3 length: 16 residues. Deletions cut 3 bases from V and 6 bases from J, with 17 bases between. CDR3 coding DNA: TGTGCCAGCAGCTTGAGGACGCCGAGCGAGGCCGGGGAGCTGTTTTTT. It translates to CASSLRTPSEAGELFF.

The chain links TRBV29-1 to TRBJ1-2, with 10 bases aligning to TRBD1. Germline V gene lookup returns CDR1 SQVTM and CDR2 ANQGSEA. J was trimmed by 2 bases and V by 4 bases; bases with no gene match: 7. This CDR3 is built from 15 residues. CDR3 residues: CSVGIGTGANYGYTF. Here the CDR3 DNA reads TGCAGCGTTGGGATCGGGACAGGGGCCAACTATGGCTACACCTTC.

A few counts support this clone. The chain employs TRBV7-9 and TRBJ1-4; the D gene is possibly TRBD1 (6 bases). Germline CDR1 is SEHNR and CDR2 is FQNEAQ (reference sequence). The CDR3 is made up of 17 amino acids. Between the trimmed V and J ends, which lost 2 bases and 7 bases, there was a span of 20 bases. CDR3 amino acids: CASSLLERGTMGEKLFF. DNA of the CDR3: TGTGCCAGCAGCTTACTGGAACGAGGGACAATGGGTGAAAAACTGTTTTTT.

This clone was observed a few times. This chain uses TRBV5-1 with TRBJ2-1; no clear D gene. Germline V gene lookup returns CDR1 SGHRS and CDR2 YFSETQ. The CDR3 totals 10 residues. Trimming stripped 7 bases from V and 10 bases from J, with 9 bases between. CDR3 sequence reads: CASGEREQFF. In DNA, the CDR3 is TGCGCCAGCGGTGAAAGGGAGCAGTTCTTC.

V is TRBV28 and J is TRBJ2-5, with 11 bases lining up with TRBD2. This CDR3 is 15 amino acids long. V was pared by 3 bases and J by 5 bases, with 5 bases of the junction left unmatched. The germline V gene has CDR1 MDHEN and CDR2 SYDVKM. In nucleotides, the CDR3 is TGTGCCAGCAGTTTGTCGACTAGCGGGAAGGAGACCCAGTACTTC. Its protein product is CASSLSTSGKETQYF.

The chain employs TRBV18 and TRBJ2-2; D remains ambiguous. Germline V gene data show CDR1 as KGHSH and CDR2 as LQKENI. V was shortened by 3 bases and J by 2 bases, with 10 bases between the two germline ends. The CDR3 loop spans 15 amino acids. CDR3 residues: CASSPLTANTGELFF. The CDR3 DNA reads TGTGCCAGCTCACCTCTAACAGCAAACACCGGGGAGCTGTTTTTT.

V and J are TRBV6-4 and TRBJ1-6, with D tentatively TRBD1 (6 bases). Germline lookup yields CDR1 MRHNA and CDR2 SNTAGT. Trimming took 3 bases from V and 7 from J, leaving 10 bases between them. CDR3 length: 14 amino acids. As DNA, the CDR3 is TGTGCCAGCAGTGATCGAGGGGGAAATTCACCCCTCCACTTT. This translates into CASSDRGGNSPLHF.

This sequence joins TRBV9 and TRBJ2-7; 8 bases map to TRBD1. J was trimmed by 2 bases and V by 4 bases; bases with no gene match: 8. CDR1 SGDLS and CDR2 YYNGEE come from the germline V gene. CDR3 length: 15 amino acids. The CDR3 protein is CASSPTRTGTYEQYF. The CDR3 DNA sequence: TGTGCCAGCAGCCCGACCCGGACAGGGACCTACGAGCAGTACTTC.

This clone was observed once. The chain employs TRBV28 and TRBJ1-2; weak D call: TRBD1 (6 bases). Per the germline V gene, CDR1 is MDHEN and CDR2 is SYDVKM. Trimming pared 6 bases from V and 7 bases from J, leaving 15 bases between. The CDR3 is made up of 13 amino acids. CDR3 region: CASREGQLPGYTF. The CDR3 DNA reads TGTGCCAGCAGGGAGGGACAACTCCCTGGCTACACCTTC.

The rearrangement uses TRBV5-6 and TRBJ1-1; 8 bases agree with TRBD1. Looked up from germline, CDR1 is SGHDT and CDR2 is YYEEEE. The CDR3 loop spans 15 amino acids. Germline trimming cut 0 bases from V and 4 bases from J; bases unmatched to any gene: 5. The CDR3 DNA reads as TGTGCCAGCAGCTTGGGGACAGGGTACGGCACTGAAGCTTTCTTT. This codes for CASSLGTGYGTEAFF.

The CDR3 here is CASKNNQNTGELFF. The CDR3 DNA reads as TGTGCCAGCAAAAACAACCAGAACACCGGGGAGCTGTTTTTT. V usage is TRBV27 and J usage is TRBJ2-2; D is ambiguous. Deletions cut 7 bases from V and 1 base from J, with 10 bases between. Germline loops: CDR1 MNHEY, CDR2 SMNVEV (reference sequence). This CDR3 has 14 residues.

The chain recombines TRBV7-6 with TRBJ2-3; TRBD1 might be the D (8 bases). Germline V gives CDR1 SGHVS, CDR2 FNYEAQ. The CDR3 consists of 17 residues. V gave up 0 bases and J gave up 4 bases, with 17 bases separating them. CDR3 nucleotide sequence: TGTGCCAGCAGCTTAGCCCGGACAGGGAGGGGAGCAGATACGCAGTATTTT. Its protein product is CASSLARTGRGADTQYF.

The V call is TRBV18, the J call TRBJ1-2; D is unclear. This CDR3 is 17 amino acids long. The V end was cut by 1 base, the J end by 6 bases, with 21 bases between. The V gene's germline CDR1 is KGHSH and CDR2 LQKENI. CDR3 DNA sequence: TGTGCCAGCTCACCACTCGAGGGATTTTCCCGAGGCGATGGCTACACCTTC. Translated: CASSPLEGFSRGDGYTF.